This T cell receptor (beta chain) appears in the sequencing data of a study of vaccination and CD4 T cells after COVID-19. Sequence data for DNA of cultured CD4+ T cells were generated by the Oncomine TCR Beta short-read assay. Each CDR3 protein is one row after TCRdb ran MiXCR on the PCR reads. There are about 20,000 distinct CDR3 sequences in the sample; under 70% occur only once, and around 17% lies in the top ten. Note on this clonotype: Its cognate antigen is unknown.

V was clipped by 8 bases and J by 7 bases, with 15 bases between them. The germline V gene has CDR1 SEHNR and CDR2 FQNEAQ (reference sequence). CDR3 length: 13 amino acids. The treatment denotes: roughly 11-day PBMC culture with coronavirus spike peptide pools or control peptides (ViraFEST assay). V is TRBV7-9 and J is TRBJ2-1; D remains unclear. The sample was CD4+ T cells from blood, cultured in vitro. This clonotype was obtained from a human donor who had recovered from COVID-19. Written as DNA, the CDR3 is TGTGCCAGCCTCTTAGTGGGCCCAAATGAGCAGTTCTTC. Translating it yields CASLLVGPNEQFF.